The present T cell receptor beta chain was sequenced within a study of CD8 T cells in Susac syndrome. With random hexamers, 0.5 to 1 ug RNA was reverse transcribed. Each CDR3 protein is one row after TCRdb ran MiXCR on the immunoSEQ multiplex PCR reads. The sample carries roughly 250,000 distinct CDR3 sequences, 90% to 96% recorded once. As regards this clonotype: Its antigen is undetermined.

General observations from the study: Expansion of clones was not seen in the CD4+ T cell repertoires of Susac syndrome.

The study sequenced TCR beta in blood CD8+ and CD4+ T cells. Negative isolation yielded CD8+ and CD4+ T cells; FACS enriched TEMRA cells. The receptor was derived from a human donor with Susac syndrome. The sequencing sample was made of CD4+ T cells from PBMCs.

For the CDR3, the DNA is TGCAGCGTTGGGACCCATGGAGGAAGCAATCAGCCCCAGCATTTT. The encoded protein is CSVGTHGGSNQPQHF. V gene TRBV29-1 combines with J gene TRBJ1-5; D gene ambiguous. The germline CDR1 and CDR2 sequences are SQVTM and ANQGSEA. The CDR3 loop spans 15 amino acids. V was shortened by 4 bases and J by 1 base, with 14 bases between the two germline ends.